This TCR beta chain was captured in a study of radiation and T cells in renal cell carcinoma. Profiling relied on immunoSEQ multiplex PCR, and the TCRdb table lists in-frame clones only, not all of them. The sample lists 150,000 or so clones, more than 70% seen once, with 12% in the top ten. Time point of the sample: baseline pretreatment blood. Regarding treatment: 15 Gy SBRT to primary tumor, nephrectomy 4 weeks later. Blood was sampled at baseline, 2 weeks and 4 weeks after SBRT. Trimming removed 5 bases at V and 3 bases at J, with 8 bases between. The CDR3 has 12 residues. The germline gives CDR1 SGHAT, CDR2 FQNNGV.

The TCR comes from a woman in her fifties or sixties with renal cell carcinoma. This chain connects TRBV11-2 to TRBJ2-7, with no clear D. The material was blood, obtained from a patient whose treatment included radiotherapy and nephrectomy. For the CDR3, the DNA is TGTGCCAGCAGCGTCGGCCTCTACGAGCAGTACTTC. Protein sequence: CASSVGLYEQYF.